A single sample is the source of the 19 T cell receptor beta chains below, sequenced in a study of cytomegalovirus exposure and HLA in healthy donors. Use of 60 Vbeta and 13 Jbeta primers characterized the PCR. Profiled with immunoSEQ multiplex PCR; TCRdb holds only in-frame clones, not every one. With roughly 35,000 clones in the sample, the ten largest clones hold 1.5% to 2%. Sequenced sample: PBMCs. These receptors were obtained from a middle-aged woman in good health and CMV-seropositive.

The chain carries TRBV19 and TRBJ2-3; D gene unclear. Germline CDR1 and CDR2: LNHDA and SQIVND (reference sequence). The CDR3 loop spans 15 amino acids. The V end was cut by 4 bases, the J end by 1 base, with 12 bases between. For the CDR3, the DNA is TGTGCCAGTAGTACCCTTTCCCGAGGCACAGATACGCAGTATTTT. Translated, it gives CASSTLSRGTDTQYF.

V is TRBV30 and J is TRBJ1-2, with D possibly being TRBD1 (5 bases). With 0 bases removed from V and 5 bases from J, the gap between germline ends came to 19 bases. The CDR3 has 16 amino acids. Germline V gene sequence: CDR1 GTSNPN, CDR2 SVGIG (reference sequence). The CDR3 loop is CAWSVLGAPDGYGYTF. The CDR3 coding sequence is TGTGCCTGGAGTGTACTTGGGGCACCCGACGGGTATGGCTACACCTTC.

The rearrangement links TRBV16 to TRBJ2-7, with D tentatively TRBD1 (5 bases). Germline CDR1 is KGHSY and CDR2 is FQNENV. The CDR3 sequence is 14 residues long. V lost 4 bases, J lost 1 base, and 11 bases lay in between. The CDR3 DNA reads as TGTGCCAGCAGCCGCGGACAATCATCCTACGAGCAGTACTTC. Residues: CASSRGQSSYEQYF.

The genes are TRBV9 and TRBJ2-7, with D maybe TRBD2 (6 bases). This CDR3 region has 19 residues. V was shortened by 4 bases and J by 0 bases, with 26 bases between the two germline ends. CDR1 and CDR2 (germline): SGDLS, YYNGEE. CDR3 in DNA: TGTGCCAGCAGCCCTCATGGAGGGCTCTCTGGTGTGGGCTCCTACGAGCAGTACTTC. Its protein is CASSPHGGLSGVGSYEQYF.

The chain uses TRBV7-9 and TRBJ1-6; perhaps TRBD1 as D (5 bases). Germline V lookup: CDR1 SEHNR, CDR2 FQNEAQ (reference sequence). The V and J ends lost 5 bases and 3 bases respectively, with 8 bases between them. The CDR3 covers 14 residues. CDR3 sequence: CASSPGGYNSPLHF. In DNA, the CDR3 is TGTGCCAGCAGCCCCGGGGGCTATAATTCACCCCTCCACTTT. Supplemented by reference TRBV7-9 and TRBJ1-6, the full variable domain reads DTGVSQNPRHKITKRGQNVTFRCDPISEHNRLYWYRQTLGQGPEFLTYFQNEAQLEKSRLLSDRFSAERPKGSFSTLEIQRTEQGDSAMYLCASSPGGYNSPLHFGNGTRLTVT.

As DNA, the CDR3 is TGTGCCAGCAGTCCGACAGGGGCTGGAAACACCATATATTTT. It translates to CASSPTGAGNTIYF. The chain carries TRBV6-1 and TRBJ1-3, with 8 bases identical to TRBD1. CDR1 and CDR2 (germline): MNHNS, SASEGT. The trim removed 5 bases at V and 2 bases at J, leaving 2 bases unmatched. The length of the CDR3 is 14 residues.

The chain has TRBV13 and TRBJ2-3, with a possible D match to TRBD2 (6 bases). The CDR3 runs 14 residues. Trimming cost V 10 bases and J 2 bases, with 16 bases left between them. Germline-derived CDR1 and CDR2 are PRHDT and FYEKMQ (reference sequence). In DNA, the CDR3 is TGTGCCACCGCACGGGAGTCCCTCACAGATACGCAGTATTTT. Residues: CATARESLTDTQYF.

The chain is built from TRBV19 and TRBJ2-1; TRBD2 matches at 11 bases. This CDR3 spans 15 amino acids. The V segment lost 1 base and the J segment 11 bases; nucleotides outside the gene matches: 7. Per the germline V gene, CDR1 is LNHDA and CDR2 is SQIVND (reference sequence). The CDR3 reads CASSIVTSGSRKQFF. CDR3 coding DNA: TGTGCCAGTAGTATAGTTACTAGCGGGAGTAGGAAGCAGTTCTTC.

This chain uses TRBV2 with TRBJ2-2, with a possible D match to TRBD1 (6 bases). CDR3 length: 15 amino acids. The V gene lost 2 bases and the J gene lost 2 bases, with 9 bases spanning the gap. Germline V gene data show CDR1 as SNHLY and CDR2 as FYNNEI. The CDR3 DNA sequence: TGTGCCAGCAGTGAATACGGGACAAACACCGGGGAGCTGTTTTTT. Amino acid sequence: CASSEYGTNTGELFF.

The chain is built from TRBV10-3 and TRBJ1-2; 8 positions agree with TRBD1. V dropped 2 bases and J dropped 8; count of bases not matched to a gene: 7. Germline V gene lookup returns CDR1 ENHRY and CDR2 SYGVKD. The CDR3 length is 14 residues. The DNA for the CDR3 is TGTGCCATCAGTGAGGGACAGGGCGACAGGGGCTACACCTTC. This sequence encodes CAISEGQGDRGYTF.

The rearrangement uses TRBV5-1 and TRBJ2-5; the match to TRBD2 covers 8 bases. V shed 3 bases and J 3 bases; nucleotides not matched to a gene: 4. The CDR3 loop spans 14 amino acids. Germline V CDR1 and CDR2: SGHRS, YFSETQ. CDR3 sequence (DNA): TGCGCCAGCAGCTCGGGAGGGATAGAAGAGACCCAGTACTTC. Translating gives CASSSGGIEETQYF.

The chain carries TRBV5-1 and TRBJ2-7; D is possibly TRBD1 (5 bases). The CDR3 consists of 13 residues. V lost 0 bases and J 4 bases, leaving 8 bases between the germline ends. The germline V gene encodes CDR1 SGHRS and CDR2 YFSETQ. CDR3 sequence (DNA): TGCGCCAGCAGCTTGGCCAGGGAATACGAGCAGTACTTC. Translated: CASSLAREYEQYF. The complete variable domain, with remaining parts taken from reference TRBV5-1 and TRBJ2-7, reads KAGVTQTPRYLIKTRGQQVTLSCSPISGHRSVSWYQQTPGQGLQFLFEYFSETQRNKGNFPGRFSGRQFSNSRSEMNVSTLELGDSALYLCASSLAREYEQYFGPGTRLTVT.

The chain employs TRBV28 and TRBJ2-5; possible D gene TRBD1, 5 bases. V gave up 3 bases and J gave up 2 bases, with 10 bases separating them. CDR1 and CDR2 (germline): MDHEN, SYDVKM. The CDR3 covers 14 residues. CDR3 bases: TGTGCCAGCAGTTTTGACAGTCTACAAGAGACCCAGTACTTC. The encoded protein is CASSFDSLQETQYF. The whole variable domain, remainder taken from reference TRBV28 and TRBJ2-5, is DVKVTQSSRYLVKRTGEKVFLECVQDMDHENMFWYRQDPGLGLRLIYFSYDVKMKEKGDIPEGYSVSREKKERFSLILESASTNQTSMYLCASSFDSLQETQYFGPGTRLLVL.

The chain couples TRBV9 to TRBJ2-5, with D unresolved. V was trimmed by 0 bases and J by 2 bases, leaving 11 bases between them. Germline V gene data show CDR1 as SGDLS and CDR2 as YYNGEE. This CDR3 region has 15 residues. Written as DNA, the CDR3 is TGTGCCAGCAGCGTAGCCGCGGTAGAACAAGAGACCCAGTACTTC. This encodes CASSVAAVEQETQYF. The complete variable domain, with remaining parts taken from reference TRBV9 and TRBJ2-5, reads DSGVTQTPKHLITATGQRVTLRCSPRSGDLSVYWYQQSLDQGLQFLIQYYNGEERAKGNILERFSAQQFPDLHSELNLSSLELGDSALYFCASSVAAVEQETQYFGPGTRLLVL.

The rearrangement uses TRBV4-1 and TRBJ2-3; D possibly corresponds to TRBD2 (6 bases). V was trimmed by 1 base and J by 6 bases, leaving 11 bases between them. The CDR3 spans 14 residues. Germline V gene data show CDR1 as MGHRA and CDR2 as YSYEKL. The CDR3 sequence: CASSQAGAMDTQYF. CDR3 sequence (DNA): TGCGCCAGCAGCCAAGCGGGAGCGATGGATACGCAGTATTTT.

The V and J genes are TRBV11-2 and TRBJ2-7; D is perhaps TRBD2 (6 bases). Germline V gene data show CDR1 as SGHAT and CDR2 as FQNNGV. The V end lost 1 base, the J end lost 3 bases, and 16 bases lay between the germline ends. The CDR3 is 16 amino acids. The CDR3 nucleotides read TGTGCCAGCAGCTTAGTCCGTAGCGGAAAGCTCTACGAGCAGTACTTC. Translated, it gives CASSLVRSGKLYEQYF.

V is TRBV2 and J is TRBJ1-1; the D gene is possibly TRBD1 (5 bases). With 0 bases removed from V and 12 bases from J, the gap between germline ends came to 14 bases. The CDR3 consists of 13 residues. From germline, CDR1 is SNHLY and CDR2 FYNNEI. The CDR3 region has the DNA TGTGCCAGCAGTGAAGCGCGCAGGGTTGATTCTTTCTTT. It is translated as CASSEARRVDSFF. The whole variable domain, filled in from reference TRBV2 and TRBJ1-1, reads EPEVTQTPSHQVTQMGQEVILRCVPISNHLYFYWYRQILGQKVEFLVSFYNNEISEKSEIFDDQFSVERPDGSNFTLKIRSTKLEDSAMYFCASSEARRVDSFFGQGTRLTVV.

The V and J genes are TRBV5-1 and TRBJ1-1; 10 bases line up with TRBD1. The CDR3 has 13 amino acids. Unmatched junction bases numbered 6, after V lost 2 bases and J lost 11 bases. Germline CDR1 is SGHRS and CDR2 is YFSETQ. CDR3 nucleotide sequence: TGCGCCAGCAGCTTAGGGACAGGGGATTGGGCTTTCTTT. Amino acids: CASSLGTGDWAFF.

The rearrangement links TRBV21-1 to TRBJ1-5. TRBV21-1 is assigned pseudogene status. The CDR3 sequence is 15 residues long. CDR3 sequence (DNA): TGTGCCAGCAGCAAACCCTATCATAGCAATCAGCCCCAGCATTTT. Translated: CASSKPYHSNQPQHF.